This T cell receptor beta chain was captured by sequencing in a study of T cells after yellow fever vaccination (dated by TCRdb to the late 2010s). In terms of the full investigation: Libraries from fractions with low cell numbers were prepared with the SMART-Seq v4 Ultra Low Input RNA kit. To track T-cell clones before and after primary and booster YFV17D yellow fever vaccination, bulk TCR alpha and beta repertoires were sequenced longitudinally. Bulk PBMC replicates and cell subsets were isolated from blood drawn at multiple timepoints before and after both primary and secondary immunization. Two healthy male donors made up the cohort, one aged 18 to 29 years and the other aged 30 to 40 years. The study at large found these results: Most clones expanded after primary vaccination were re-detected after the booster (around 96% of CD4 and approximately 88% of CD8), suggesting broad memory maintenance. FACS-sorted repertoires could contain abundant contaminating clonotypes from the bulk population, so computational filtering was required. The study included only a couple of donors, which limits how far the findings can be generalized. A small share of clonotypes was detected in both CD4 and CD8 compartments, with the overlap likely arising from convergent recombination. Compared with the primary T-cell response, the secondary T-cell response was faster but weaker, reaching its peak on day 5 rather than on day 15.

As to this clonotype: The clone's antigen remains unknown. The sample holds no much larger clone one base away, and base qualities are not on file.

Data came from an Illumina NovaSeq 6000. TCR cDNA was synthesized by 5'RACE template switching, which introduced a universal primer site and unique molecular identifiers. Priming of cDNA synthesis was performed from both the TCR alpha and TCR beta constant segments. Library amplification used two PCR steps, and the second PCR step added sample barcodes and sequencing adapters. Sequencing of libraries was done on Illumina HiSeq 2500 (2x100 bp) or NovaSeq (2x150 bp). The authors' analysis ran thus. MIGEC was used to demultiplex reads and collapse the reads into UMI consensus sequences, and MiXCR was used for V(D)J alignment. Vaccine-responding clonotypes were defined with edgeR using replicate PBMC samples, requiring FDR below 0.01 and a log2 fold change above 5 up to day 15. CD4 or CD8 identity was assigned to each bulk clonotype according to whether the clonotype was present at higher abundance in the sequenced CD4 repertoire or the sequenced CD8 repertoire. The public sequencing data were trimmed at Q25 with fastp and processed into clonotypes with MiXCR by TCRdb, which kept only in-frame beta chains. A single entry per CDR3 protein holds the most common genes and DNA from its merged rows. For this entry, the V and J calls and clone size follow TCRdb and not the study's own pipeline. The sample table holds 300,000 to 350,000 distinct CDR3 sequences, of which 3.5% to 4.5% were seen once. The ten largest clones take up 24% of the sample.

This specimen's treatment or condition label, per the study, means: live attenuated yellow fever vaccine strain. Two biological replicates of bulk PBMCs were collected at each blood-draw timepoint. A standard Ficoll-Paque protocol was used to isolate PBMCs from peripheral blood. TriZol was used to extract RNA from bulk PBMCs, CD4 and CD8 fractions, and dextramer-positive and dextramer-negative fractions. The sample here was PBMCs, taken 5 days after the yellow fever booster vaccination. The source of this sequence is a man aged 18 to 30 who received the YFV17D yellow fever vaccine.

The DNA sequence is TGTGCCAGCAGCTTAGTCCCGGTCAGCTACGAGCAGTACGTC. This codes for CASSLVPVSYEQYV. Recombination linked TRBV7-2 to TRBJ2-7, with the D gene not clear enough to name. The CDR3 numbers 14 residues from cysteine through valine. CDR3 DNA is the only sequence kept; it has 42 bases, read in frame from the first base. The V end loses 1 base and the J end loses 3 bases, and a stretch of 10 bases separates them. CDR1 and CDR2, per the germline V gene, are SGHTA and FQGNSA.